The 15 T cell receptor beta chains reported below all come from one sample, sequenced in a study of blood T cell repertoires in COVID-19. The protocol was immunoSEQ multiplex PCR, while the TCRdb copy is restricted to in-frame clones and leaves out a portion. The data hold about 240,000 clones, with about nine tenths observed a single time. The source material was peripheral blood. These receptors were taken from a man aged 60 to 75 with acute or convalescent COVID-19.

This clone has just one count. CDR3 protein: CASSLDRVNSPLHF. In nucleotides, the CDR3 is TGTGCCAGCAGCTTGGACAGGGTCAATTCACCCCTCCACTTT. The V and J genes are TRBV5-5 and TRBJ1-6, with TRBD1 as a possible D gene (6 bases). CDR1 and CDR2 (germline): SGHKS, YYEKEE (reference sequence). The CDR3 sequence is 14 residues long. Trimming stripped 0 bases from V and 7 bases from J, with 8 bases between. Looking up the rest from reference TRBV5-5 and TRBJ1-6 gives the full variable domain: DAGVTQSPTHLIKTRGQQVTLRCSPISGHKSVSWYQQVLGQGPQFIFQYYEKEERGRGNFPDRFSARQFPNYSSELNVNALLLGDSALYLCASSLDRVNSPLHFGNGTRLTVT.

Here the CDR3 DNA reads TGTGCCATCAGTGGAAAGCGGGAGGGCCAAGAGACCCAGTACTTC. It translates to CAISGKREGQETQYF. J is TRBJ2-5 and V is TRBV10-3, with TRBD2 identical over 10 bases. J gave up 1 base and V 4 bases, and 3 bases lay outside the gene matches. This CDR3 contains 15 residues. Germline assignment: CDR1 ENHRY and CDR2 SYGVKD.

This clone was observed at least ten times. The chain's CDR3 is CASTGGSSGANVLTF. CDR3 in DNA: TGTGCCAGCACAGGGGGCTCCTCTGGGGCCAACGTCCTGACTTTC. The V call is TRBV6-5, the J call TRBJ2-6; 8 positions agree with TRBD1. Germline-derived CDR1 and CDR2 are MNHEY and SVGAGI. This CDR3 has 15 residues. With V trimmed by 7 bases and J by 0 bases, 2 bases remained unmatched.

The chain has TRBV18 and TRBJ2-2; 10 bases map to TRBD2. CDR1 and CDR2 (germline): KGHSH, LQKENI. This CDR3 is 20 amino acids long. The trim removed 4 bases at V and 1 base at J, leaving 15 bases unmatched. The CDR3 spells CASSQVTLWGLAQNTGELFF. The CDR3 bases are TGTGCCAGCTCACAGGTGACGTTGTGGGGACTAGCGCAGAACACCGGGGAGCTGTTTTTT. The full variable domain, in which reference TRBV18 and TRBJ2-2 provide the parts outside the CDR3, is NAGVMQNPRHLVRRRGQEARLRCSPMKGHSHVYWYRQLPEEGLKFMVYLQKENIIDESGMPKERFSAEFPKEGPSILRIQQVVRGDSAAYFCASSQVTLWGLAQNTGELFFGEGSRLTVL.

The CDR3 nucleotides are TGTGCCAGCAGGGGGGCCGGGGCCAGCTACGAGCAGTACTTC. Translation gives CASRGAGASYEQYF. The chain is built from TRBV27 and TRBJ2-7, with a possible D match to TRBD1 (6 bases). The CDR3 has 14 amino acids. V lost 6 bases to trimming and J lost 3 bases, with 15 bases between them. In germline, CDR1 is MNHEY, CDR2 SMNVEV (reference sequence).

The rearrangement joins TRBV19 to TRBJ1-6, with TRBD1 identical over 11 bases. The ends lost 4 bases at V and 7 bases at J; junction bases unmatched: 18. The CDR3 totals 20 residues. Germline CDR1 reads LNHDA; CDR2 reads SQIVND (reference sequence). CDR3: CASSTPPRTGGAFGNSPLHF. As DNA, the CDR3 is TGTGCCAGTAGTACCCCCCCTCGGACAGGGGGCGCTTTCGGGAATTCACCCCTCCACTTT.

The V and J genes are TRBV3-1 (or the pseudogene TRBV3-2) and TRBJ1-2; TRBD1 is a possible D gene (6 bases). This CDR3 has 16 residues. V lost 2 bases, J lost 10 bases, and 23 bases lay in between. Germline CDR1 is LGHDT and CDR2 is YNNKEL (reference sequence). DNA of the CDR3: TGTGCCAGCAGCCAAAAAATGATGCGGGGGCCCGGGTCCTACACCTTC. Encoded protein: CASSQKMMRGPGSYTF.

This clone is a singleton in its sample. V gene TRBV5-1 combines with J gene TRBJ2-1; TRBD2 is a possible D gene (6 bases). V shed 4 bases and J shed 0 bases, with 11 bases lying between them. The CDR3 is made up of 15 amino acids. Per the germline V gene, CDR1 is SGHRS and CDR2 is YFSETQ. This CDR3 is CASSPDGSSYNEQFF. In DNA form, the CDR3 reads TGCGCCAGCAGCCCGGACGGGAGCTCCTACAATGAGCAGTTCTTC.

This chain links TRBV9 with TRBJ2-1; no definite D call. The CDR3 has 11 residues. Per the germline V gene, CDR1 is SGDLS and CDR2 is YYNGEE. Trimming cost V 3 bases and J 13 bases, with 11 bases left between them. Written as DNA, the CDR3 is TGTGCCAGCAGCGACTTACGTTCTCAGTTCTTC. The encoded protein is CASSDLRSQFF.

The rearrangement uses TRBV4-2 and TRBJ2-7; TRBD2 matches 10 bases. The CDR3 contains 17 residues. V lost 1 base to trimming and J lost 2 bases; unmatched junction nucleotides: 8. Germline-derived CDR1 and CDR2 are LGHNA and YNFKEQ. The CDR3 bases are TGTGCCAGCAGCCAAGGCCTAGCGGGAGTGAGAGCCTACGAGCAGTACTTC. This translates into CASSQGLAGVRAYEQYF.

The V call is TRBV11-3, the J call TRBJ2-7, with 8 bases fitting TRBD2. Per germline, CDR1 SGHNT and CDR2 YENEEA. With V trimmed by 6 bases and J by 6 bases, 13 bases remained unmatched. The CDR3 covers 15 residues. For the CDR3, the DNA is TGTGCCAGCAGTCGTGGGGAAGCGGGAGTCCCCGAGCAGTACTTC. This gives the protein CASSRGEAGVPEQYF.

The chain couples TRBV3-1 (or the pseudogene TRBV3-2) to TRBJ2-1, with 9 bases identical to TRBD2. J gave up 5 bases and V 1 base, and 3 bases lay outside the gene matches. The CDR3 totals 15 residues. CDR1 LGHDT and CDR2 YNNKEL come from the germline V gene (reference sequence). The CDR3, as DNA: TGTGCCAGCAGCCAAGGACTAGCGGTAGACAATGAGCAGTTCTTC. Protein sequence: CASSQGLAVDNEQFF.

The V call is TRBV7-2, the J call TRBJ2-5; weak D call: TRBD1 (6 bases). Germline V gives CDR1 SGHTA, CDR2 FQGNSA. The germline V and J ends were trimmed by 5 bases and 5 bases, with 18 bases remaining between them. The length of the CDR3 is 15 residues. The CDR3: CASSVLGGVRETQYF. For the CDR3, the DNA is TGTGCCAGCAGCGTCCTAGGGGGAGTAAGGGAGACCCAGTACTTC.

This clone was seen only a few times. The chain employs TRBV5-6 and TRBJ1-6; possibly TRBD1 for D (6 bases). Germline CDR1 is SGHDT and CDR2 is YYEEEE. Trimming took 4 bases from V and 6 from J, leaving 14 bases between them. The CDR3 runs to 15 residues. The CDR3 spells CASSLPGASNSPLHF. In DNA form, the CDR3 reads TGTGCCAGCAGCCTGCCAGGGGCGAGTAATTCACCCCTCCACTTT.

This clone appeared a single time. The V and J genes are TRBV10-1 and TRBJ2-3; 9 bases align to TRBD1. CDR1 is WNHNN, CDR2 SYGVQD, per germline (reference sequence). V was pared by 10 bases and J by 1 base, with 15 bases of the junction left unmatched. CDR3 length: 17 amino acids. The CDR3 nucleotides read TGCGCCACCTCGTCCCGGGACAGGGACAAGGGCACAGATACGCAGTATTTT. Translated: CATSSRDRDKGTDTQYF.